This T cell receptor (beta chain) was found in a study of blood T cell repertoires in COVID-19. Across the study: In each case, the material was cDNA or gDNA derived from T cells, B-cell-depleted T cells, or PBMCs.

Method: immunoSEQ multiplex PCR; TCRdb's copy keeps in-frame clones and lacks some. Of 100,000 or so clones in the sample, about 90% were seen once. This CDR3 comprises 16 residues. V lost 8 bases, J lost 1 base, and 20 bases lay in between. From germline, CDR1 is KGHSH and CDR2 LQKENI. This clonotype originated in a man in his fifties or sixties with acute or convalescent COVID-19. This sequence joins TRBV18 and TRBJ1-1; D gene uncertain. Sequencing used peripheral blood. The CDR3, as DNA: TGTGCCAGCGCCCCCCGGGCGCGGGGAACGAACACTGAAGCTTTCTTT. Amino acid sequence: CASAPRARGTNTEAFF.